This record covers a single T cell receptor beta chain. Its target is unknown. These data are taken from a study of cytomegalovirus exposure and HLA in healthy donors. The study's findings and limits: Later, an analysis found that TCR clusters from the first cohort tended to co-occur in the 110 or so validation repertoires.

V was pared by 5 bases and J by 2 bases, with 15 bases between. CDR1 and CDR2 from the germline V gene are MGHRA and YSYEKL. The CDR3 is 15 amino acids. Sequencing was performed with immunoSEQ multiplex PCR; in TCRdb, only in-frame clones are kept and a portion is missing. The sample consists of 280,000 or so clones, roughly 90% of them appearing once. The donors were members of the validation cohort, which comprised 120 subjects and was separate from the first cohort of 730 or so subjects. Specimen: PBMCs. V and J are TRBV4-1 and TRBJ1-1; D may be TRBD1 (6 bases). The clonotype originates from a woman aged 18-29 years in good health and CMV-seronegative. The CDR3 loop is CASSWEQGVNTEAFF. Here the CDR3 DNA reads TGCGCCAGCAGCTGGGAACAGGGAGTCAACACTGAAGCTTTCTTT.